Below are 20 T cell receptor beta chains sequenced from a single sample in a study of graft-versus-host responses after intestinal transplantation. Profiled with immunoSEQ multiplex PCR; TCRdb holds only in-frame clones, not every one. The table shows more than 13,000 clones, with 35% occurring only once. Each mixed lymphocyte reaction held some 200,000 CFSE-labeled responders and some 200,000 irradiated violet-dye-labeled stimulators. The starting material was alloreactive CD8+ T cells from a mixed lymphocyte reaction culture, obtained before intestinal transplant. Subset meaning: CFSE-low proliferating T cells sorted from roughly six-day pre-transplant mixed lymphocyte reaction (GvH or HvG direction). The receptor source for this set is a human patient who received an intestinal transplant.

This chain joins TRBV7-8 and TRBJ2-7, with a weak D call TRBD2 (7 bases). CDR1 is SGHVS, CDR2 FQNEAQ, per germline. The germline V and J ends were trimmed by 6 bases and 2 bases, with 20 bases remaining between them. There are 16 residues in the CDR3. The CDR3 sequence is CASSPMGGRNTYEQYF. CDR3 nucleotides: TGTGCCAGCAGTCCGATGGGGGGGCGGAACACCTACGAGCAGTACTTC. Variable domain in full (rest from reference TRBV7-8 and TRBJ2-7): GAGVSQSPRYKVAKRGQDVALRCDPISGHVSLFWYQQALGQGPEFLTYFQNEAQLDKSGLPSDRFFAERPEGSVSTLKIQRTQQEDSAVYLCASSPMGGRNTYEQYFGPGTRLTVT.

The J gene is TRBJ2-3, the V gene TRBV6-1; a possible D gene is TRBD2 (7 bases). The V end lost 8 bases, the J end lost 5 bases, and 20 bases lay between the germline ends. The CDR3 extends over 15 amino acids. Per the germline V gene, CDR1 is MNHNS and CDR2 is SASEGT. CDR3 in DNA: TGTGCCAGCCTTGGTCTGGGGGGGGCAGTAGATACGCAGTATTTT. This codes for CASLGLGGAVDTQYF.

V gene TRBV15 combines with J gene TRBJ2-1; the D is unclear. The CDR3 runs to 15 residues. Per germline, CDR1 LNHNV and CDR2 YYDKDF (reference sequence). V gave up 3 bases and J gave up 0 bases, with 9 bases separating them. CDR3 DNA sequence: TGTGCCACCAGCAGGACCCTGAGCTCCTACAATGAGCAGTTCTTC. This sequence encodes CATSRTLSSYNEQFF.

In its sample, this clone was seen a few times. The V and J genes are TRBV5-1 and TRBJ1-3, with 7 positions matching TRBD1. The V and J ends lost 5 bases and 0 bases, in that order; junction bases with no gene match: 5. CDR3 length equals 15 residues. The germline V gene encodes CDR1 SGHRS and CDR2 YFSETQ. CDR3 bases: TGCGCCAGCAGGTTAGGGGACAGCTCTGGAAACACCATATATTTT. Amino acid sequence: CASRLGDSSGNTIYF.

There are a few counts of this clone. The chain recombines TRBV6-1 with TRBJ2-2; TRBD1 matches at 7 bases. Germline V lookup: CDR1 MNHNS, CDR2 SASEGT. The CDR3 sequence is 18 residues long. With V trimmed by 2 bases and J by 4 bases, 13 bases remained unmatched. The CDR3 bases are TGTGCCAGCAGTGAACCCTATAGGGGGCATCGAGGCACCGGGGAGCTGTTTTTT. It translates to CASSEPYRGHRGTGELFF.

The CDR3 here is CAGGKTSGGYTDTQYF. Written as DNA, the CDR3 is TGTGCCGGAGGGAAGACTAGCGGGGGATACACAGATACGCAGTATTTT. This chain connects TRBV7-9 to TRBJ2-3, with 12 bases aligning to TRBD2. The CDR3 runs to 16 residues. J was trimmed by 2 bases and V by 11 bases; bases with no gene match: 11. From germline, CDR1 is SEHNR and CDR2 FQNEAQ (reference sequence).

The rearrangement uses TRBV27 and TRBJ2-4; D unresolved. The CDR3 loop spans 15 amino acids. Trimming took off 6 bases at V and 5 bases at J, with 17 bases between the two ends. Germline CDR1 is MNHEY and CDR2 is SMNVEV (reference sequence). CDR3 region: CASSPSQEKQNIQYF. Written as DNA, the CDR3 is TGTGCCAGCAGCCCCTCCCAGGAGAAACAAAACATTCAGTACTTC.

The gene calls are TRBV7-3 and TRBJ2-5; tentatively, D is TRBD1 or TRBD2 (6 bases each). This CDR3 region has 17 residues. From germline, CDR1 is SGHTA and CDR2 FQGTGA. V lost 3 bases, J lost 0 bases, and 17 bases lay in between. The CDR3 DNA reads TGTGCCAGCAGCTTTCCGGACTTCGGGGGCGACCAAGAGACCCAGTACTTC. Protein sequence: CASSFPDFGGDQETQYF.

The gene calls are TRBV4-1 and TRBJ2-7, with a tentative D call TRBD2 (6 bases). CDR1 and CDR2 (germline): MGHRA, YSYEKL. V shed 0 bases and J shed 3 bases, with 15 bases lying between them. This CDR3 has 16 amino acids. The CDR3, as DNA: TGCGCCAGCAGCCAAGATTGGGCAGAGGGAGGCTACGAGCAGTACTTC. It is translated as CASSQDWAEGGYEQYF.

By frequency in the sample, this clone is medium-sized. This chain connects TRBV5-4 to TRBJ1-4; D unresolved. Per germline, CDR1 SGHNT and CDR2 YYREEE (reference sequence). Trimming removed 1 base at V and 3 bases at J, with 4 bases between. This CDR3 contains 13 residues. This chain's CDR3 is CASSLWANEKLFF. DNA of the CDR3: TGTGCCAGCAGCTTGTGGGCTAATGAAAAACTGTTTTTT.

This clone was observed a handful of times. The V and J genes are TRBV9 and TRBJ2-3; D is unresolved. There are 13 residues in the CDR3. V lost 0 bases to trimming and J lost 3 bases, with 5 bases between them. Germline V lookup: CDR1 SGDLS, CDR2 YYNGEE. CDR3 bases: TGTGCCAGCAGCGTAGATGCGACAGATACGCAGTATTTT. It translates to CASSVDATDTQYF.

By share of the sample, this clone is medium-sized. This chain uses TRBV15 with TRBJ2-1, with 9 positions matching TRBD2. Per germline, CDR1 LNHNV and CDR2 YYDKDF (reference sequence). The CDR3 covers 17 residues. J gave up 9 bases and V 5 bases, and 17 bases lay outside the gene matches. Here the CDR3 DNA reads TGTGCCACCAGCCCCGATCGGGGCGGGGGGGCGGGAAGTGAGCAGTTCTTC. Protein sequence: CATSPDRGGGAGSEQFF.

The chain joins TRBV4-1 to TRBJ1-4; D is unclear. Germline CDR1 reads MGHRA; CDR2 reads YSYEKL. CDR3 length: 13 residues. Deletions cut 0 bases from V and 8 bases from J, with 7 bases between. Written as DNA, the CDR3 is TGCGCCAGCAGCCAAGATTTTTACGAAAAACTGTTTTTT. Protein product: CASSQDFYEKLFF.

This clone was counted only a few times. The V gene is TRBV4-3, the J gene TRBJ2-7; the D gene could be TRBD1 or TRBD2 (5 bases each). Trimming cost V 3 bases and J 5 bases, with 14 bases left between them. Germline-derived CDR1 and CDR2 are LGHNA and YSLEER. The CDR3 runs to 14 residues. The CDR3 DNA follows: TGCGCCAGCAGCCAGGTGGGGGTGGCCAACGAGCAGTACTTC. Translated: CASSQVGVANEQYF.

This clone counts as medium-sized. The DNA for the CDR3 is TGTGCCAGCAGCTTAGAGGCAGGGGATGGTCAGCCCCAGCATTTT. It is translated as CASSLEAGDGQPQHF. The chain employs TRBV7-6 and TRBJ1-5; TRBD1 is a possible D gene (6 bases). V lost 1 base and J 6 bases, leaving 13 bases between the germline ends. The CDR3 spans 15 residues. Germline CDR1 reads SGHVS; CDR2 reads FNYEAQ.

The rearrangement uses TRBV6-1 and TRBJ1-1; a possible D gene is TRBD1 (6 bases). Trimming pared 6 bases from V and 4 bases from J, leaving 12 bases between. Germline-derived CDR1 and CDR2 are MNHNS and SASEGT. The CDR3 is 13 residues long. The CDR3 is CASSFGGGTEAFF. In nucleotides, the CDR3 is TGTGCCAGCAGCTTCGGAGGGGGCACTGAAGCTTTCTTT.

This clone turned up a few times. The chain couples TRBV7-9 to TRBJ2-7; maybe TRBD1 (6 bases). CDR1 and CDR2 from the germline V gene are SEHNR and FQNEAQ (reference sequence). V lost 2 bases and J lost 7, with 15 bases in between. The CDR3 consists of 14 residues. The CDR3 nucleotides read TGTGCCAGCAGCTTATTACAGGGTCCCGTAGAGCAGTACTTC. It translates to CASSLLQGPVEQYF.

This clone turned up a few times. The chain joins TRBV7-8 to TRBJ2-5; 10 nucleotides match TRBD2. V trimming: 5 bases; J trimming: 1 base; junction bases outside the gene matches: 4. The germline gives CDR1 SGHVS, CDR2 FQNEAQ. The CDR3 runs to 15 residues. This CDR3 reads CASSLGLAIQETQYF. CDR3 nucleotides: TGTGCCAGCAGCCTGGGACTAGCGATCCAAGAGACCCAGTACTTC.

This clone was seen once. J is TRBJ2-7 and V is TRBV27, with 7 bases fitting TRBD1. This CDR3 is built from 13 residues. Germline V lookup: CDR1 MNHEY, CDR2 SMNVEV (reference sequence). V was clipped by 5 bases and J by 3 bases; unmatched bases: 4. CDR3: CASSPGQVYEQYF. The CDR3, as DNA: TGTGCCAGCAGTCCCGGACAGGTCTACGAGCAGTACTTC.

The genes are TRBV11-2 and TRBJ1-1; D remains ambiguous. Germline V CDR1 and CDR2: SGHAT, FQNNGV. This CDR3 is built from 14 residues. V dropped 5 bases and J dropped 1 base, with 11 bases sitting between them. This CDR3 reads CASSPVNQNTEAFF. As DNA, the CDR3 is TGTGCCAGCAGCCCGGTGAATCAGAACACTGAAGCTTTCTTT.